A selection of T cell receptor beta chains follows, all from one sample in a study of cytomegalovirus exposure and HLA in healthy donors. The protocol was immunoSEQ multiplex PCR, while the TCRdb copy is restricted to in-frame clones and leaves out a portion. There are tens of thousands of clones in the sample; approximately 71% occur only once, and roughly 2% lies in the top ten. Material: PBMCs. Every receptor here comes from a man in his forties in good health and CMV-seronegative. Each CDR3 is given without its conserved first and last residue.

v_call	j_call	cdr3_aa
TRBV7-9	TRBJ2-5	ASSLNSLAQETQY
TRBV6-1	TRBJ2-1	ASSEWDSRANEQF
TRBV5-4	TRBJ2-7	ASTNRGAYEQY
TRBV5-1	TRBJ2-7	ASSLTTSGRAYEQY
TRBV5-1	TRBJ2-7	ASSLAGSYEQY
TRBV10-3	TRBJ1-5	AISDRGPDQPQH
TRBV10-1	TRBJ1-4	AIPDLRAPRLF
TRBV5-8	TRBJ1-3	ASSMGTDSGNTIY
TRBV2	TRBJ2-1	ASKRLPNEQF
TRBV4-1	TRBJ2-1	GSSQDPRGHSYNEQF
TRBV28	TRBJ2-2	ASSAYYPRGSNTGELF
TRBV6-1	TRBJ1-1	ASSETVRLFLMNTEAF
TRBV5-5	TRBJ2-4	ASDGAGDIQY
TRBV5-1	TRBJ1-2	ASSRTALSNGYT
TRBV6-5	TRBJ1-1	ASSKPGGNTEAF
TRBV28	TRBJ2-6	ASRIVGEPGANVLT
TRBV28	TRBJ1-5	ASRGRRQPQH
TRBV4-2	TRBJ1-1	ASSQDRRVTEAF
TRBV6-6	TRBJ2-1	ASTGVAMGYNEQF
TRBV6-5	TRBJ1-5	ASSRGATQPQH
TRBV19	TRBJ2-7	ASSIYRGIGSYEQY
TRBV7-9	TRBJ2-1	ASSLATGGPRGEQF
TRBV9	TRBJ2-5	ASSASVAGGSETQY
TRBV11-3	TRBJ2-5	ASSGGEETQY
TRBV6-5	TRBJ1-2	ASTDGDRRNYGYT
TRBV19	TRBJ1-2	ASSSGQGRNYGYT
TRBV5-1	TRBJ2-5	ASSAVTGLETQY
TRBV5-6	TRBJ1-1	ASSNQGLLNTEAF
TRBV4-1	TRBJ2-7	ASSHERTYEQY
TRBV2	TRBJ2-2	ASTLSSGTGELF
TRBV9	TRBJ2-1	ASSAGGGGRYNEQF
TRBV5-1	TRBJ1-1	ASSLSATGPNTEAF
TRBV29-1	TRBJ1-4	SVAVNEKLF